This T cell receptor beta chain derives from a study of T cells expressing NK-cell markers. TCRdb reworked the 5' RACE reads into one entry per CDR3 protein, no DNA. The sample table sets out fewer than 300,000 distinct CDR3 sequences. Germline loops: CDR1 DFQATT, CDR2 SNEGSKA (reference sequence). CDR3 length: 15 amino acids. This chain uses TRBV20-1 with TRBJ1-1; with no DNA, the TCRdb D assignment of TRBD1 cannot be verified. This receptor was taken from a woman aged 18 to 75 in good health. The sequenced sample consisted of blood T cells: a sorted CD56 or NKG2C T cell subset, CD4+ or CD8+ T cells, or bulk PBMC T cells (not recorded which). The CDR3 here is CSARSPGHSNTEAFF.